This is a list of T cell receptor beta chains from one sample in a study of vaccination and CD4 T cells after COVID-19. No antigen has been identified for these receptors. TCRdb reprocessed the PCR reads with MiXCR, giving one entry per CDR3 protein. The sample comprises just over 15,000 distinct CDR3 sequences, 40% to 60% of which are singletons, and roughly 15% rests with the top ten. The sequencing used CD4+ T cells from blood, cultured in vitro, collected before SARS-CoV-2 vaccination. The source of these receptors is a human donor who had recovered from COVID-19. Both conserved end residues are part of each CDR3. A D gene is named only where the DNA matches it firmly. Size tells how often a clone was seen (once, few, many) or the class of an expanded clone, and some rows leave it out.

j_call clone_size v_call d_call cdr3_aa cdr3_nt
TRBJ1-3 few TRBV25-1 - CASSDPKGAGSPGNTIYF TGTGCCAGCAGTGACCCAAAAGGGGCAGGGAGCCCTGGAAACACCATATATTTT
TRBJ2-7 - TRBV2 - CASSEVAGEQYF TGTGCCAGCAGTGAAGTGGCGGGGGAGCAGTACTTC
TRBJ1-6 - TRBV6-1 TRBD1 CASTPAPGQGAWGNSPLHF TGTGCCAGCACCCCGGCTCCGGGACAGGGGGCATGGGGTAATTCACCCCTCCACTTT
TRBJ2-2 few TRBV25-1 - CASSWSAPNTGELFF TGTGCCAGCAGTTGGTCGGCACCAAACACCGGGGAGCTGTTTTTT
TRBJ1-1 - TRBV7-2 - CASSTGRPNTEAFF TGTGCCAGCAGCACGGGACGGCCGAACACTGAAGCTTTCTTT
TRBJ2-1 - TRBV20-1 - CSARDPGAGIGDEQFF TGCAGTGCTAGAGATCCCGGGGCTGGGATTGGGGATGAGCAGTTCTTC
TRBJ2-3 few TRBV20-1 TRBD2 CSAQSQTSGREGTQYF TGCAGTGCCCAATCCCAAACTAGCGGGAGGGAAGGTACGCAGTATTTT
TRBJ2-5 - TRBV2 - CASSPQGGQETQYF TGTGCCAGCAGTCCACAGGGGGGGCAAGAGACCCAGTACTTC
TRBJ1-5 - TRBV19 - CASSISTGNQPQHF TGTGCCAGTAGTATCTCGACCGGTAATCAGCCCCAGCATTTT
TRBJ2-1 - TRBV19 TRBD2 CASSVGTSGYNEQFF TGTGCCAGTAGTGTGGGGACTAGCGGTTACAATGAGCAGTTCTTC
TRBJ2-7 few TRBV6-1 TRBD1 CASSGASGTVYEQYF TGTGCCAGCAGTGGAGCGTCCGGGACAGTGTACGAGCAGTACTTC
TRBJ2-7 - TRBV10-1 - CATQQGPRDEQYF TGCGCCACCCAACAGGGCCCTCGGGACGAGCAGTACTTC
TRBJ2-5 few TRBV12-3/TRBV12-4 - CASSLYRTGKTQYF TGTGCCAGCAGTTTATACCGAACAGGGAAGACCCAGTACTTC
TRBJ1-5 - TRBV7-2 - CASSLDGTGQPQHF TGTGCCAGCAGCCTGGACGGTACCGGACAGCCCCAGCATTTT
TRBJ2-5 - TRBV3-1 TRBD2 CASSQGGGLRQETQYF TGTGCCAGCAGCCAAGGGGGGGGATTACGCCAAGAGACCCAGTACTTC
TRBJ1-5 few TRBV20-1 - CSARYGGDQPQHF TGCAGTGCTAGATATGGGGGAGATCAGCCCCAGCATTTT
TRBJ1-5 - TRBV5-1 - CASSPGSGNQPQHF TGCGCCAGCAGCCCAGGGTCCGGCAATCAGCCCCAGCATTTT
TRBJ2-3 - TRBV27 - CASGEQLSTDTQYF TGTGCCAGCGGGGAGCAACTTAGCACAGATACGCAGTATTTT
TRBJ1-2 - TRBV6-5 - CASSYTQAGGINYGYTF TGTGCCAGCAGTTACACTCAGGCAGGAGGCATTAACTATGGCTACACCTTC
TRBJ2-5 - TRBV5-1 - CASSLGSSQETQYF TGCGCCAGCAGCTTAGGGTCATCCCAGGAGACCCAGTACTTC
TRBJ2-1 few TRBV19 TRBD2 CASSTLAGSYNEQFF TGTGCCAGTAGTACCCTAGCGGGGAGCTACAATGAGCAGTTCTTC
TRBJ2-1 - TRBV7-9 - CASSFVVIAALGEQFF TGTGCCAGCAGCTTTGTAGTAATAGCGGCCTTGGGGGAGCAGTTCTTC
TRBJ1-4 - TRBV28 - CASSSTSEKLFF TGTGCCAGCAGTTCGACCTCAGAAAAACTGTTTTTT
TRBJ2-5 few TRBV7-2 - CASSFDPQETQYF TGTGCCAGCAGCTTTGACCCCCAAGAGACCCAGTACTTC
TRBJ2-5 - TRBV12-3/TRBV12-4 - CASSLSMGETQYF TGTGCCAGCAGTTTGTCCATGGGAGAGACCCAGTACTTC
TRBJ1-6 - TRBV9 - CASSGPAQDSPLHF TGTGCCAGCAGCGGGCCGGCACAGGACTCACCCCTCCACTTT
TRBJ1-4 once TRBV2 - CASSDGASGGLFF TGTGCCAGCAGTGATGGGGCGTCGGGTGGACTGTTTTTT
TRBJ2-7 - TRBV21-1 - CASSKGLQVPSYEQYF TGTGCCAGCAGCAAAGGGTTACAGGTCCCTTCGTACGAGCAGTACTTC
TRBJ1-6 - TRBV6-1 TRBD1 CASNQGDSYNSPLHF TGTGCCAGCAATCAGGGGGATTCCTATAATTCACCCCTCCACTTT
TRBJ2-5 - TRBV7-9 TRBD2 CASSRKTGGGETQYF TGTGCCAGCAGCCGTAAAACGGGGGGGGGAGAGACCCAGTACTTC